These 8 T cell receptor beta chains originate from one sample sequenced in a study of radiotherapy plus CTLA-4 blockade in lung cancer. Here immunoSEQ multiplex PCR was the method, and the copy in TCRdb shows in-frame clones only, minus some. The repertoire consists of some 23,000 clones, with about three quarters occurring once and the leading ten covering roughly 4%. Sequencing was performed on peripheral blood, taken from a patient treated with radiotherapy plus ipilimumab. The source of these receptors is a human donor with non-small cell lung cancer who had stable disease on radiotherapy plus ipilimumab.

This clone was observed a few times. The CDR3: CASSLQGYQETQYF. The CDR3 bases are TGTGCCAGCAGCTTACAGGGCTACCAAGAGACCCAGTACTTC. The gene calls are TRBV7-2 and TRBJ2-5; a weak D match, TRBD1 (5 bases). Trimming removed 2 bases from V and 0 bases from J, with 7 bases in between. The CDR3 extends over 14 amino acids. CDR1 and CDR2 from the germline V gene are SGHTA and FQGNSA.

This clone was counted a few times. The chain uses TRBV7-3 and TRBJ2-1, with D perhaps TRBD1 or TRBD2 (5 bases each). This CDR3 has 14 residues. The germline V and J ends were trimmed by 4 bases and 5 bases, with 12 bases remaining between them. Germline lookup yields CDR1 SGHTA and CDR2 FQGTGA. The CDR3 nucleotides are TGTGCCAGCAGCTACCGGGACGGAAACAATGAGCAGTTCTTC. Amino acids: CASSYRDGNNEQFF.

The chain joins TRBV2 to TRBJ1-1, with D perhaps TRBD1 (5 bases). Germline V CDR1 and CDR2: SNHLY, FYNNEI. This CDR3 has 15 residues. V was pared by 2 bases and J by 4 bases, with 14 bases between. CDR3 in DNA: TGTGCCAGCAGTGAACAAGGGGTAGAGGGCACTGAAGCTTTCTTT. Protein product: CASSEQGVEGTEAFF.

This clone was observed a single time. The chain combines TRBV28 with TRBJ2-3; D is possibly TRBD1 or TRBD2 (7 bases each). The CDR3 runs to 14 residues. Trimming pared 5 bases from V and 3 bases from J, leaving 12 bases between. CDR1 and CDR2 (germline): MDHEN, SYDVKM. Here the CDR3 DNA reads TGTGCCAGCAGTCGCAGGGGGGGGACAGATACGCAGTATTTT. Its translation is CASSRRGGTDTQYF. Looking up the rest from reference TRBV28 and TRBJ2-3 gives the full variable domain: DVKVTQSSRYLVKRTGEKVFLECVQDMDHENMFWYRQDPGLGLRLIYFSYDVKMKEKGDIPEGYSVSREKKERFSLILESASTNQTSMYLCASSRRGGTDTQYFGPGTRLTVL.

This clone was counted once. This chain joins TRBV7-9 and TRBJ2-7; D possibly corresponds to TRBD1 (6 bases). Germline lookup yields CDR1 SEHNR and CDR2 FQNEAQ (reference sequence). V shed 2 bases and J shed 3 bases, with 11 bases lying between them. This CDR3 has 14 residues. The CDR3 spells CASSLLRRGYEQYF. For the CDR3, the DNA is TGTGCCAGCAGCTTACTGCGCAGGGGCTACGAGCAGTACTTC.

J is TRBJ2-5 and V is TRBV14, with D uncertain. Germline CDR1 reads SGHDN; CDR2 reads FVKESK. V was pared by 1 base and J by 5 bases, with 11 bases between. This CDR3 is 14 amino acids long. The CDR3 loop is CASSQVVVPETQYF. The CDR3 coding sequence is TGTGCCAGCAGCCAAGTGGTCGTCCCGGAGACCCAGTACTTC.

This clone was seen a few times. The chain employs TRBV28 and TRBJ1-4; D perhaps matches TRBD1 (6 bases). This CDR3 has 15 residues. V lost 7 bases to trimming and J lost 3 bases, with 15 bases between them. From germline, CDR1 is MDHEN and CDR2 SYDVKM. This CDR3 reads CASTKVGGPNEKLFF. CDR3 in DNA: TGTGCCAGCACCAAAGTGGGGGGGCCTAATGAAAAACTGTTTTTT.

With respect to this clone: One junction end disagrees with the germline gene, perhaps due to a read error. The chain recombines TRBV7-7 with TRBJ2-3; D may match TRBD1 or TRBD2 (5 bases each). This CDR3 is built from 17 residues. CDR1 is SSHAT and CDR2 is FNYEAQ in the germline V gene (reference sequence). Written as DNA, the CDR3 is TGTGCTAGCAGCTCGTCCCTTCTGAGGGGCCGTACAGATACGCAGTATTTT. This encodes CASSSSLLRGRTDTQYF. Drawing the rest from reference TRBV7-7 and TRBJ2-3, the complete variable domain is GAGVSQSPRYKVTKRGQDVTLRCDPISSHATLYWYQQALGQGPEFLTYFNYEAQPDKSGLPSDRFSAERPEGSISTLTIQRTEQRDSAMYRCASSSSLLRGRTDTQYFGPGTRLTVL.